This T cell receptor beta chain was captured in a study of shared clonotypes between healthy human individuals. Study overall: CD4 naive cells filled three plates per donor, CD4 memory three, CD8 naive two and CD8 memory one. Overall study findings and caveats: Across subsets, estimated richness was generally greater for naive than for memory populations.

The CDR3 runs 14 residues. Trimming removed 1 base at V and 0 bases at J, with 7 bases between. Germline V gene lookup returns CDR1 SEHNR and CDR2 FQNEAQ (reference sequence). About this clone: Its specificity is not known.

At a deep level, the assay was run. The table came from immunoSEQ multiplex PCR; TCRdb's copy has only in-frame clones and leaves some out. The profile shows around 1,900,000 clones, 85% to 95% of them singletons. Naive CD8 cells lacked CD45RO, underwent positive selection for CCR7 and left out terminally differentiated effector memory CD45RA+ cells. The chain links TRBV7-9 to TRBJ2-7; the D is unclear. Sequencing input: naive CD8+ T cells from PBMCs. The sequence was obtained from a young man in good health. Some clones in this sample may be carry-over from other donors' samples. CDR3 in amino acids: CASSLEWGSYEQYF. The DNA of the CDR3 is TGTGCCAGCAGCTTAGAATGGGGCTCCTACGAGCAGTACTTC.